This T cell receptor beta chain stems from a study of T cells after yellow fever vaccination (dated by TCRdb to about 2019). Looking at the study overall: Libraries from fractions with low cell numbers were prepared with the SMART-Seq v4 Ultra Low Input RNA kit. To follow T-cell clones before and after both primary and booster YFV17D yellow fever vaccination, bulk TCR alpha and beta repertoires underwent longitudinal sequencing. Two healthy male donors made up the cohort, one aged 18 to 29 years and the other aged 30 to 40 years. Bulk PBMC replicates and cell subsets were isolated from blood drawn at multiple timepoints before and after both primary and secondary immunization. Findings and caveats that apply to the study as a whole: The secondary T-cell response was weaker than the primary response but faster, peaking on day 5 instead of day 15. Only two donors were included in the study, so the extent to which the findings can be generalized is limited. A small fraction of clonotypes appeared in both the CD4 and CD8 compartments, likely as a result of convergent recombination. After the booster, most clones that had expanded after primary vaccination were detected again (nearly 98% of CD4 and around nine tenths of CD8), suggesting broad maintenance of memory. FACS-sorted repertoires could contain abundant contaminating clonotypes from the bulk population, so computational filtering was required.

The treatment or condition label, read with the paper, signifies: live attenuated yellow fever vaccine strain. At each blood-draw timepoint, two biological replicates of bulk PBMCs were collected. PBMCs were isolated from peripheral blood using a standard Ficoll-Paque protocol. RNA was extracted with TriZol from bulk PBMCs, CD4 and CD8 fractions, and dextramer-positive and dextramer-negative fractions. The sample holds many counts of this clonotype. Its binding antigen is unknown. The input lacks base qualities; no much larger clone sits a single base away. The V end gives up 4 bases and the J end 4 bases, leaving 6 bases in the junction not matched to a gene. Based on the germline V gene, the CDR1 and CDR2 sequences are SQVTM and ANQGSEA. Spanning cysteine to phenylalanine, the CDR3 consists of 14 amino acids. The only DNA kept is the CDR3, 42 bases in frame from the first base. The sample was run on an Illumina NovaSeq 6000. TCR cDNA was synthesized by 5'RACE template switching, which introduced a universal primer site and unique molecular identifiers. Priming of cDNA synthesis was performed from both the TCR alpha and TCR beta constant segments. Libraries were amplified in two PCR steps, with sample barcodes and sequencing adapters added in the second step. Sequencing of libraries was performed on Illumina HiSeq 2500 (2x100 bp) or NovaSeq (2x150 bp). On the study's bioinformatics: Reads were demultiplexed and collapsed into UMI consensus sequences with MIGEC, and V(D)J alignment was performed with MiXCR. Vaccine-responding clonotypes were identified with edgeR using replicate PBMC samples, with FDR below 0.01 and a log2 fold change above 5 up to day 15 being required. Bulk clonotypes were assigned CD4 or CD8 identity according to which sequenced CD4 or CD8 repertoire held them at higher abundance. TCRdb reprocessing: public reads trimmed at Q25 with fastp, clones called with MiXCR, in-frame beta chains kept. Rows with a matching CDR3 protein are joined into one entry that keeps the most common DNA and genes. TCRdb assigned the V and J calls; the authors' analysis was not used. This sample comprises a few hundred thousand distinct CDR3 sequences, approximately 3.5% of them detected only once. 15% to 20% of the sample lies in the top ten.

This receptor chain uses TRBV29-1 and TRBJ1-3, with TRBD1 matching 8 junction bases. The origin of this receptor is a man younger than 35 who received the YFV17D yellow fever vaccine. The material was PBMCs, obtained 15 days after the yellow fever booster vaccination. The DNA reads TGCAGCGTTGTTGGACAGGGCGGAGGAAACACCATATATTTT. This translates into CSVVGQGGGNTIYF.